This TCR beta chain was obtained from a study of regulatory T cells in long-lasting Graves disease. The CDR3 sequence is 17 residues long. Germline loops: CDR1 SGHDN, CDR2 FVKESK. Between the trimmed V and J ends, which lost 4 bases and 2 bases, there was a span of 15 bases. With iRepertoire HTBI primers and Arm-PCR of CDR3 regions, TCR beta libraries were built. TCRdb analysed the multiplex PCR reads with MiXCR anew, one entry per CDR3 protein. The table lists roughly 500,000 distinct CDR3 sequences, about 13% of them singletons. The sample's time point: newly diagnosed GD, antithyroid drugs for less than 3 months. PBMC-extracted RNA yielded the TCR library. This clonotype occurred a few times. Separately, the same data were catalogued under a study of T cells in Graves' hyperthyroidism and ophthalmopathy.

Here the sequenced sample was peripheral blood mononuclear cells (PBMCs), taken at new diagnosis, from a patient treated with antithyroid drugs. The receptor's source is a man in his thirties or forties with Graves disease. This chain links TRBV14 with TRBJ2-6; the D gene could be TRBD1 or TRBD2 (6 bases each). The CDR3 DNA reads as TGTGCCAGCAGCCGTAATCGAAGGGGGGCTGGGGCCAACGTCCTGACTTTC. It translates to CASSRNRRGAGANVLTF.